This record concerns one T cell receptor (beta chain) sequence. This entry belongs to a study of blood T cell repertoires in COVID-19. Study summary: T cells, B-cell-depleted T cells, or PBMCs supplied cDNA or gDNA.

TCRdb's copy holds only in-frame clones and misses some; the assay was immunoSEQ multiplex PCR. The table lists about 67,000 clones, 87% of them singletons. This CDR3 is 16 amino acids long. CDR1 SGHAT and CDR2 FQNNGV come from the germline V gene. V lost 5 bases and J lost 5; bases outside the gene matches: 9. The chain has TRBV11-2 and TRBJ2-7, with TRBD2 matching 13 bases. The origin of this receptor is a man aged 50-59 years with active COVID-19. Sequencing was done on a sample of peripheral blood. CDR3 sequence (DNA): TGTGCCAGCAGCGACGATCCGGGACTAGCGGGACACGAGCAGTACTTC. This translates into CASSDDPGLAGHEQYF.